This TCR beta chain was sequenced in a study of blood T cell repertoires in COVID-19. Measured with immunoSEQ multiplex PCR; TCRdb has only the in-frame clones, and not every one. This repertoire shows about 160,000 clones, approximately 82% found once; its top ten account for 22%. V lost 9 bases to trimming and J lost 0 bases; unmatched junction nucleotides: 4. This CDR3 is built from 13 residues. Germline assignment: CDR1 LNHDA and CDR2 SQIVND (reference sequence). Sequencing was carried out using peripheral blood. This chain uses TRBV19 with TRBJ1-2; TRBD1 matches at 7 bases. The source is a woman of 80 years or more with acute or convalescent COVID-19. In DNA, the CDR3 is TGTGCCAGCTCAGGGGGACCTAACTATGGCTACACCTTC. Protein product: CASSGGPNYGYTF.